The sequence of this T cell receptor (beta chain) was determined in a study of identical twins. General study results and limits: Excess twin sharing in beta out-of-frame sequences was weaker.

This clonotype was observed a handful of times. Antigen specificity is unknown. TCRdb recomputed calls from the 5' RACE reads with MiXCR, one row per CDR3 protein. This repertoire shows 350,000 to 450,000 distinct CDR3 sequences, about a fifth found once; its top ten account for 9.5% to 15%. In germline, CDR1 is SEHNR, CDR2 FQNEAQ (reference sequence). This CDR3 is 16 amino acids long. V was shortened by 3 bases and J by 9 bases, with 21 bases between the two germline ends. The TCR comes from a man between 50 and 59 years old in good health. The sequenced material came from naive T cells sorted from blood. This rearrangement joins TRBV7-9 to TRBJ2-1; TRBD2 is a possible D gene (5 bases). CDR3 sequence reads: CASSFLGSINVGEQFF. The CDR3 nucleotides are TGTGCCAGCAGCTTCTTAGGGAGCATTAATGTTGGTGAGCAGTTCTTC.